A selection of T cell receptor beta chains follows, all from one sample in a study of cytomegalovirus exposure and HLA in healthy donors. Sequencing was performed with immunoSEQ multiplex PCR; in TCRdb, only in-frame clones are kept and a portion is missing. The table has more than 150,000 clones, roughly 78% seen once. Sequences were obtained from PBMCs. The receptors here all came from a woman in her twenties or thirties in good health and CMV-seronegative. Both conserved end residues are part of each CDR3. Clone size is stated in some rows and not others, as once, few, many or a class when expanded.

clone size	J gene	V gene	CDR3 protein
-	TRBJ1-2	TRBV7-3	CASSFDRGRGYTF
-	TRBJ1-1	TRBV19	CASSPWTGGLNTEAFF
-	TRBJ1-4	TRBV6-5	CASSRLTGVQEKLFF
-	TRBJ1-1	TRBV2	CASSVGVWRGTEAFF
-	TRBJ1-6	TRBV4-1	CASSQITGIISPLHF
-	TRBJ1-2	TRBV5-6	CASSPTGGGDGYTF
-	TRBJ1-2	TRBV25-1	CASSEEGQGPTGYGYTF
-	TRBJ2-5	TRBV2	CASRQGAGETQYF
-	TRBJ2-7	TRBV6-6	CASCLTGDSYEQYF
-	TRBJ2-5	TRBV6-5	CASSFQGRPETQYF
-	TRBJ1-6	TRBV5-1	CASSVTGILNSPLHF
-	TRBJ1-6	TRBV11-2	CASSSGQGYNSPLHF
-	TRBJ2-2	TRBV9	CASSVGSSAVGELFF
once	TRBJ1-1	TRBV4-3	CASSQFRAGDTEAFF
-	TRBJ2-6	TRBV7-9	CASSLGGGYGANVLTF
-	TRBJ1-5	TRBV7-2	CAIHRTGDSNQPQHF
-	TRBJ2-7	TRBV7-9	CASRPSKMTGGSYEQYF
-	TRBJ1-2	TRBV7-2	CASSSSGAYGYTF
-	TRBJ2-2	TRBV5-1	CASSSPTSGGGAGELFF
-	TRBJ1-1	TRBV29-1	CSVDTSGPGTEAFF
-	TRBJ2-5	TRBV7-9	CASSLGRAGGGRETQYF
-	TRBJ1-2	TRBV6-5	CASTRSAASSYGYTF
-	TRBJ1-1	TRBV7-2	CASSLAGGKTEAFF
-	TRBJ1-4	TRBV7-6	CASSYSATNEKLFF
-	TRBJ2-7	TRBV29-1	CRFLSGGPKEQYF
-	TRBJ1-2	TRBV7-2	CASSLTGQGYTF
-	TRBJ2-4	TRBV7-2	CASSLTGAQNIQYF
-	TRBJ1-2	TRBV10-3	CAISESIQYGYTF
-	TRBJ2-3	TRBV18	CASSPYPTDTQYF
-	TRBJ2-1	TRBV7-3	CASSLFGGYNEQFF
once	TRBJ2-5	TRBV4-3	CASSQDPSGGGETQYF
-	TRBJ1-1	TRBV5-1	CASSFRGGGGRVTEAFF
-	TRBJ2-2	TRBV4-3	CASSGRTSGGATNTGELFF
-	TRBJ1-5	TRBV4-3	CASSQLGGAGQPQHF
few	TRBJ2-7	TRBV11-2	CASSPGTGSYEQYF
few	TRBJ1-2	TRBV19	CASSIEEGTSYGYTF
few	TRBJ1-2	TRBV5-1	CASSPREEGYTF
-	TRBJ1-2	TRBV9	CASSVGAGSNFTFPRGYTF
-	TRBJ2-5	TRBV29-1	CSVRTREGETQYF
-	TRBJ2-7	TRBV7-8	CASSSGLAGSDNAYEQYF
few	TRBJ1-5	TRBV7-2	CASSLEAGGNQPQHF
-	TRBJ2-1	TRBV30	CAWSQGNEQFF
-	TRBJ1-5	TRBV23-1	CASSHRAGDDNQPQHF
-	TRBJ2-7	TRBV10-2	CASSESLGGRYEQYF
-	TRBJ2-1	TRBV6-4	CASSVYRYNEQFF
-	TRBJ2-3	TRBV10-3	CAISERTSGGADTQYF
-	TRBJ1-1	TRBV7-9	CASSPSTPTVNTEAFF
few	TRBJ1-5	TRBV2	CASARRGLSNQPQHF
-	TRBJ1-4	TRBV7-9	CASRLTGVLDEKLFF
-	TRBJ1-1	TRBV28	CASRGVNTEAFF
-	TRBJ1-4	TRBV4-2	CASSRREATNEKLFF
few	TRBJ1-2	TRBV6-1	CASSAPSRDTGYGYTF
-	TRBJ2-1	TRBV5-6	CASSLRGSAGGQFF
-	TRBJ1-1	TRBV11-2	CASSLGPTGNTEAFF
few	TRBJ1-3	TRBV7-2	CASSVPGQNTGNTIYF